This T cell receptor beta chain is drawn from a study of blood T cells in healthy people across ages. Worth noting for this clonotype: What it binds is unknown.

Sample-barcoded 5' priming and a J-beta primer mix drove a second PCR of roughly 6 to 12 cycles. CDR3-containing paired-end reads numbered at least 3 million in each sample. Using its own MiXCR run on the 5' RACE reads, TCRdb lists one record per CDR3 protein. This table holds about 1.8 million distinct CDR3 sequences, just under 50% found once. Overall study findings and caveats: Naive CD4+ cells and diversity were both higher in long-lived donors than in aged donors. Older individuals had lower TCR beta diversity per million T cells (the decline was roughly linear).

V was shortened by 7 bases and J by 5 bases, with 10 bases between the two germline ends. The CDR3 consists of 12 residues. The germline CDR1 and CDR2 sequences are ENHRY and SYGVKD. The sequenced sample was blood. The TCR was taken from a woman between 35 and 50 years old in good health. The chain employs TRBV10-3 and TRBJ2-3; D is unresolved. CDR3 DNA: TGTGCCATCATGGGGTTGGAAGATACGCAGTATTTT. This gives the protein CAIMGLEDTQYF.